This T cell receptor (beta chain) derives from a study of blood T cell repertoires in COVID-19. Study-level background: Sample material is recorded as cDNA or gDNA derived from T cells, B-cell-depleted T cells, or PBMCs.

Per germline, CDR1 MDHEN and CDR2 SYDVKM. Trimming removed 4 bases at V and 9 bases at J, with 16 bases between. The CDR3 totals 14 residues. TCRdb's copy holds only in-frame clones and misses some; the assay was immunoSEQ multiplex PCR. The data show 50,000 to 60,000 clones, with approximately 85% seen just once and approximately 12% held by the top ten. The sequenced sample was peripheral blood. The rearrangement uses TRBV28 and TRBJ2-1, with D possibly TRBD2 on 6 matching bases. The TCR sequence derives from a human donor in a cohort sampled during active COVID-19. This chain's CDR3 is CASSWRAPTVEQFF. The CDR3 region has the DNA TGTGCCAGCAGTTGGAGGGCCCCGACCGTTGAGCAGTTCTTC.